These T cell receptor beta chains were read from a single sample in a study of blood T cell repertoires in COVID-19. The protocol was immunoSEQ multiplex PCR, while the TCRdb copy is restricted to in-frame clones and leaves out a portion. The table has 28,000 or so clones, over 75% seen once; the top ten hold roughly 8.4%. Sequenced: peripheral blood. All receptors derive from a woman between 50 and 59 years old with active COVID-19. The CDR3 runs from the conserved cysteine through the conserved F or W. The order of the fields is J gene, V gene, D gene, clone size, CDR3 DNA, CDR3 protein. D genes are given only for firm matches. Some rows mark clone size as missing; the rest say once, few, many or name a class of expanded clone.

TRBJ2-3,TRBV5-1,NA,NA,TGCGCCAGCAGCGCCGAACTCCTCACAGATACGCAGTATTTT,CASSAELLTDTQYF
TRBJ2-7,TRBV7-2,NA,NA,TGTGCCAGCAGCTTAGGCAGGGAATCCTACGAGCAGTACTTC,CASSLGRESYEQYF
TRBJ2-1,TRBV2,TRBD2,NA,TGTGCCAGCATTGCGGGAGGGCCCGGCAATGAGCAGTTCTTC,CASIAGGPGNEQFF
TRBJ1-1,TRBV24-1,NA,NA,TGTGCCACTCAGGCGGGGGGACCGAACACTGAAGCTTTCTTT,CATQAGGPNTEAFF
TRBJ2-2,TRBV9,NA,NA,TGTGCCAGCAGCTTACACGTCACCGGGGAGCTGTTTTTT,CASSLHVTGELFF
TRBJ2-3,TRBV9,TRBD1,once,TGTGCCAGCAGTTTAGGGGACAGGCCCACAGATACGCAGTATTTT,CASSLGDRPTDTQYF
TRBJ1-4,TRBV16,NA,NA,TGTGCCAGCAGCCAATCGGGCCAGAATGAAAAACTGTTTTTT,CASSQSGQNEKLFF
TRBJ1-1,TRBV5-8,TRBD1,few,TGTGCCAGATACAGGGGCACCCCTTTGAACACTGAAGCTTTCTTT,CARYRGTPLNTEAFF
TRBJ2-5,TRBV18,NA,NA,TGTGCCAGCTCACCACCACAGGGACAAGAGACCCAGTACTTC,CASSPPQGQETQYF
TRBJ2-6,TRBV21-1,NA,NA,TGTGCCAGCAGTTCGAGGTCTCCAGGGGTCTCTGGGGCCAACGTCCTGACTTTC,CASSSRSPGVSGANVLTF
TRBJ2-5,TRBV28,TRBD2,once,TGTGCCAGCAGTTTCCCCCTAGCGGGAGGGCCCCGGGAGACCCAGTACTTC,CASSFPLAGGPRETQYF
TRBJ2-7,TRBV24-1,TRBD1,NA,TGTGCCACCAGTGATTTGCCCGGACAGGGGGCGGACGAGCAGTACTTC,CATSDLPGQGADEQYF
TRBJ2-7,TRBV15,TRBD2,NA,TGTGCCACCAGCAGGGAGGGGACTAGCTCTTCCTACGAGCAGTACTTC,CATSREGTSSSYEQYF
TRBJ1-4,TRBV28,NA,NA,TGTGCCAGCAGTCTTACCGGGACACCACACTTATCAACTAATGAAAAACTGTTTTTT,CASSLTGTPHLSTNEKLFF
TRBJ2-3,TRBV5-1,TRBD1,NA,TGCGCCAGCAGCTTAGGACAGGTTAGCACAGATACGCAGTATTTT,CASSLGQVSTDTQYF
TRBJ2-7,TRBV4-1,TRBD2,NA,TGCGCCAGCAGCCAAGATTCCCAACTAGCGGGAGGGGGCTACGAGCAGTACTTC,CASSQDSQLAGGGYEQYF
TRBJ1-1,TRBV28,NA,NA,TGTGCCAGCAGTTTGGCGTCGCGGGCTTTCTTT,CASSLASRAFF
TRBJ2-2,TRBV15,NA,NA,TGTGCCACCAGCAGAGATTTGAACAGGGCGAACACCGGGGAGCTGTTTTTT,CATSRDLNRANTGELFF
TRBJ2-7,TRBV5-4,NA,NA,TGTGCCAGCAGCTTGTCAGCGGGACAGGACTACGAGCAGTACTTC,CASSLSAGQDYEQYF
TRBJ2-5,TRBV2,TRBD2,NA,TGTGCCAGCAGTGCCCGGACTAGCGCCGAGACCCAGTACTTC,CASSARTSAETQYF
TRBJ1-4,TRBV5-1,TRBD1,NA,TGCGCCAGCAGCACCTCCGGGACAGGGCGCATTAAACTGTTTTTT,CASSTSGTGRIKLFF
TRBJ2-7,TRBV5-1,TRBD2,NA,TGCGCCAGCAGCTTTTCGGGGACTAGTCTCTACGAGCAGTACTTC,CASSFSGTSLYEQYF
TRBJ2-7,TRBV4-2,NA,NA,TGTGCCAGCAGCCAAGATTCTGGTAGCCCCTACGAGCAGTACTTC,CASSQDSGSPYEQYF
TRBJ2-1,TRBV5-4,NA,NA,TGTGCCAGCAGTCCGGGTTACAATGAGCAGTTCTTC,CASSPGYNEQFF
TRBJ2-7,TRBV4-1,TRBD1,NA,TGCGCCAGCAGCCAAGAAAAACCCGGGACAGTAGGCTCCTACGAGCAGTACTTC,CASSQEKPGTVGSYEQYF
TRBJ2-1,TRBV28,TRBD1,NA,TGTGCCAGCAGTTTACAGGGGGAAGGGTGGAATGAGCAGTTCTTC,CASSLQGEGWNEQFF
TRBJ2-5,TRBV10-3,NA,NA,TGTGCCATCAGTGAGTCGAAAGGAGCATCCGGGACCCAGTACTTC,CAISESKGASGTQYF
TRBJ1-1,TRBV5-5,NA,few,TGTGCCAGCAGCTTGGGGACGGAGACGGGGGGGAGCACTGAAGCTTTCTTT,CASSLGTETGGSTEAFF
TRBJ1-1,TRBV29-1,TRBD1,NA,TGCAGCGTGCATGACAGGGGTGGCACTGAAGCTTTCTTT,CSVHDRGGTEAFF
TRBJ2-3,TRBV11-2,NA,NA,TGTGCCAGCAGCTTAGTGTCCGGGAGTGGCCCAGATACGCAGTATTTT,CASSLVSGSGPDTQYF
TRBJ2-7,TRBV2,NA,NA,TGTGCCAGCCAGGGTTCCTACGAGCAGTACTTC,CASQGSYEQYF
TRBJ2-1,TRBV5-1,TRBD2,NA,TGCGCCAGCAGCCCGGGACTAGCGGGAGGTCTTTACAATGAGCAGTTCTTC,CASSPGLAGGLYNEQFF
TRBJ1-2,TRBV5-3,NA,NA,TGTGCCAGAAGCTTGACGGGGTACTATGGCTACACCTTC,CARSLTGYYGYTF
TRBJ2-7,TRBV18,TRBD2,NA,TGTGCCAGCTCACCACTAACTAGCGGGAGCCGCGAGCAGTACTTC,CASSPLTSGSREQYF
TRBJ1-6,TRBV7-9,TRBD1,NA,TGTGCCAGCAGCTTTGGACAGGGTTGGTCACCCCTCCACTTT,CASSFGQGWSPLHF
TRBJ1-5,TRBV6-5,NA,NA,TGTGCCAGCAGTCGACGACAGGGCAATCAGCCCCAGCATTTT,CASSRRQGNQPQHF
TRBJ1-6,TRBV18,NA,NA,TGTGCCAGCTCCGTCAATGGGGGGTTGAAGTCACCCCTCCACTTT,CASSVNGGLKSPLHF
TRBJ2-2,TRBV21-1,NA,NA,TGTGCCAGCAGCAAAGGGGACTGCCTCGGACCGAGCACCGGGGAGCTGTTTTTT,CASSKGDCLGPSTGELFF
TRBJ2-7,TRBV19,NA,NA,TGTGCCAGTAGTATAGATCCAGCCTACGAGCAGTACTTC,CASSIDPAYEQYF
TRBJ2-1,TRBV5-1,TRBD2,NA,TGCGCCAGCAGCCCGGGGGCTAGCGGGAGGGCGTGGAATGAGCAGTTCTTC,CASSPGASGRAWNEQFF
TRBJ2-3,TRBV28,TRBD2,NA,TGTGCCAGCAGTTTAAGGAGCGGGAGGACAGATACGCAGTATTTT,CASSLRSGRTDTQYF
TRBJ2-5,TRBV7-3,NA,NA,TGTGCCAGCAGCTTAGACCAGGGAGAGACCCAGTACTTC,CASSLDQGETQYF
TRBJ2-5,TRBV28,NA,once,TGTGCCAGCAGTTTGACAGTTAATCAAGAGACCCAGTACTTC,CASSLTVNQETQYF
TRBJ2-3,TRBV5-1,NA,NA,TGCGCCAGCAGCTGGGGACTCCCCAGCACAGATACGCAGTATTTT,CASSWGLPSTDTQYF
TRBJ2-3,TRBV5-6,TRBD2,NA,TGTGCCAGCAGCTTGCCTAGCGGGAGTTATACGCAGTATTTT,CASSLPSGSYTQYF
TRBJ1-2,TRBV14,NA,NA,TGTGCCAGCAGCCAGGAGGGTCACTATGGCTACACCTTC,CASSQEGHYGYTF
TRBJ2-2,TRBV18,TRBD1,NA,TGTGCCAGCTCGCGCAAGGGACAGGGAAGAACGCCCGGGGAGCTGTTTTTT,CASSRKGQGRTPGELFF
TRBJ1-1,TRBV3-1/TRBV3-2,TRBD1,NA,TGTGCCAGCAGCCCAGGACAGGGGGGGTTGAGGACTGAAGCTTTCTTT,CASSPGQGGLRTEAFF
TRBJ1-1,TRBV13,NA,NA,TGTGCCAGCAGCCCCGCTGGCGGGATCAACACTGAAGCTTTCTTT,CASSPAGGINTEAFF
TRBJ2-3,TRBV5-1,NA,NA,TGCGCCAGCAGCTCGCTCACTAGTAGCACAGATACGCAGTATTTT,CASSSLTSSTDTQYF
TRBJ1-5,TRBV5-5,NA,NA,TGTGCCAGCAGCTCGGGGGAGTATCAGCCCCAGCATTTT,CASSSGEYQPQHF
TRBJ1-3,TRBV6-6,NA,NA,TGTGCCAGCTTACCCGGGGGGGGAAACACCATATATTTT,CASLPGGGNTIYF
TRBJ2-7,TRBV2,NA,few,TGTGCCAGCAGTGGATGGACAGCTTCCTACGAGCAGTACTTC,CASSGWTASYEQYF